A single sample gave rise to the 23 T cell receptor beta chains below, sequenced in a study of cytomegalovirus exposure and HLA in healthy donors. The PCR employed 60 Vbeta primers together with 13 Jbeta primers. Here immunoSEQ multiplex PCR was the method, and the copy in TCRdb shows in-frame clones only, minus some. The sample carries over 95,000 clones, around 70% recorded once. Sequencing input: PBMCs. The receptors were gathered from a middle-aged woman in good health and CMV-seropositive.

V and J are TRBV5-1 and TRBJ2-7, with 11 bases fitting TRBD2. Germline CDR1 is SGHRS and CDR2 is YFSETQ. The CDR3 has 16 residues. The trim removed 4 bases at V and 3 bases at J, leaving 9 bases unmatched. In DNA form, the CDR3 reads TGCGCCAGCAGCGACCGACCGGGACTAGCGGACTACGAGCAGTACTTC. Its translation is CASSDRPGLADYEQYF.

The chain couples TRBV11-3 to TRBJ2-1; TRBD2 matches 8 bases. The germline V gene encodes CDR1 SGHNT and CDR2 YENEEA. This CDR3 has 14 residues. The V and J ends lost 3 bases and 5 bases, in that order; junction bases with no gene match: 3. CDR3 amino acids: CASSLSGSHNEQFF. The CDR3 DNA sequence: TGTGCCAGCAGCTTGAGCGGGAGCCACAATGAGCAGTTCTTC.

The rearrangement uses TRBV6-5 and TRBJ2-7, with TRBD1 as a possible D gene (5 bases). Germline loops: CDR1 MNHEY, CDR2 SVGAGI. Trimming shortened V by 5 bases and J by 2 bases, and 13 bases separated the two germline ends. The CDR3 extends over 14 amino acids. The chain's CDR3 is CASSKQASAYEQYF. CDR3 bases: TGTGCCAGCAGTAAACAGGCGAGCGCCTACGAGCAGTACTTC.

This rearrangement joins TRBV9 to TRBJ1-5, with 8 bases identical to TRBD1. CDR1 and CDR2 (germline): SGDLS, YYNGEE. V shed 0 bases and J 6 bases; nucleotides not matched to a gene: 5. This CDR3 has 15 residues. CDR3 DNA sequence: TGTGCCAGCAGCGTAGACCCAGGGGGCAGTCAGCCCCAGCATTTT. It codes for CASSVDPGGSQPQHF.

The gene calls are TRBV5-4 and TRBJ2-1; 9 bases agree with TRBD1. J was trimmed by 10 bases and V by 3 bases; bases with no gene match: 14. CDR1 is SGHNT and CDR2 is YYREEE in the germline V gene (reference sequence). The CDR3 runs to 16 residues. The CDR3 nucleotides read TGTGCCAGCAGCTCAGAAGCCGGGACAGGGAGAATGGAGCAGTTCTTC. It yields the protein CASSSEAGTGRMEQFF.

Only a few counts were recorded for this clone. The genes are TRBV6-1 and TRBJ2-5; a weak D match, TRBD2 (5 bases). Judging by the DNA end, TRBJ2-7 fits better; the J call may be wrong. The CDR3 runs 12 residues. Germline values: CDR1 MNHNS, CDR2 SASEGT. The CDR3 protein is CASRRVAYEQYF. The CDR3 DNA sequence: TGTGCCAGCAGGCGGGTTGCCTACGAGCAGTACTTC.

The chain recombines TRBV11-3 with TRBJ1-3, with D unclear. There are 12 residues in the CDR3. V was cut by 5 bases and J by 8 bases, with 10 bases left in between. The germline CDR1 and CDR2 sequences are SGHNT and YENEEA. DNA for the CDR3: TGTGCCAGCAGCCCCCTGTCGGACACCATATATTTT. This gives the protein CASSPLSDTIYF.

This chain links TRBV13 with TRBJ2-3, with D maybe TRBD1 (6 bases). V was trimmed by 3 bases and J by 1 base, leaving 11 bases between them. CDR3 length equals 15 residues. Germline CDR1 PRHDT, CDR2 FYEKMQ (reference sequence). Here the CDR3 DNA reads TGTGCCAGCAGCTTCTTCAGGGGAGGCACAGATACGCAGTATTTT. It translates to CASSFFRGGTDTQYF.

This clone has a handful of counts. The chain recombines TRBV5-1 with TRBJ2-1; 8 nucleotides align to TRBD1. V shed 0 bases and J 4 bases; nucleotides not matched to a gene: 3. Germline assignment: CDR1 SGHRS and CDR2 YFSETQ. The CDR3 runs to 15 residues. Here the CDR3 DNA reads TGCGCCAGCAGCTTGGTTCGACAGGGGTACAATGAGCAGTTCTTC. Translation gives CASSLVRQGYNEQFF.

The chain employs TRBV6-1 and TRBJ1-5; D remains ambiguous. The CDR3 extends over 15 amino acids. Trimming stripped 1 base from V and 6 bases from J, with 13 bases between. Germline lookup yields CDR1 MNHNS and CDR2 SASEGT. The CDR3 DNA sequence: TGTGCCAGCAGTGAAGATTTGGTAGCGGTTCAGCCCCAGCATTTT. It translates to CASSEDLVAVQPQHF.

Worth noting for this clone: Germline and junction disagree at one end, which may indicate a read error. The rearrangement uses TRBV7-2 and TRBJ2-2; TRBD1 agrees at 7 bases. CDR1 and CDR2 from the germline V gene are SGHTA and FQGNSA. CDR3 length: 14 amino acids. The DNA of the CDR3 is TGTGCCATCAGCCGGGACAGAGTCACCGGGGAGCTGTTTTTT. It translates to CAISRDRVTGELFF.

This rearrangement joins TRBV5-1 to TRBJ2-1, with 13 bases matching TRBD2. Trimming removed 1 base from V and 9 bases from J; junction bases left unmatched: 10. The germline V gene has CDR1 SGHRS and CDR2 YFSETQ. This CDR3 is built from 17 residues. This CDR3 reads CASSLIVSGTSGIEQFF. The CDR3 DNA is TGCGCCAGCAGCTTGATAGTCTCGGGGACTAGCGGGATTGAGCAGTTCTTC.

The gene calls are TRBV6-6 and TRBJ2-1, with 11 bases fitting TRBD2. From germline, CDR1 is MNHNY and CDR2 SVGAGI (reference sequence). The CDR3 has 16 residues. The V gene end was trimmed by 4 bases and the J gene end by 7 bases; junction bases not matched to a gene: 9. CDR3 DNA: TGTGCCAGCAGTTCCATTAGCGGGGGGGCTGGAAATGAGCAGTTCTTC. Translation gives CASSSISGGAGNEQFF.

The J gene is TRBJ2-7, the V gene TRBV6-1; the D gene is possibly TRBD2 (5 bases). The germline V and J ends were trimmed by 0 bases and 2 bases, with 8 bases remaining between them. CDR1 MNHNS and CDR2 SASEGT come from the germline V gene. This CDR3 has 14 amino acids. Written as DNA, the CDR3 is TGTGCCAGCAGTGAAGCGGGAGCCCCCTACGAGCAGTACTTC. Its protein product is CASSEAGAPYEQYF.

A word on this clone: Other DNA variants within this sample encode the same CDR3. The chain recombines TRBV10-3 with TRBJ2-1; TRBD2 matches 9 bases. CDR1 is ENHRY and CDR2 is SYGVKD in the germline V gene. This CDR3 is built from 12 residues. With 3 bases clipped from V and 10 bases from J, the junction kept 1 base outside the gene matches. The CDR3 DNA reads as TGTGCCATCAGTGAACTAGCGGGCGAGCAGTTCTTC. Translated, it gives CAISELAGEQFF.

The gene calls are TRBV7-9 and TRBJ1-1; D may be TRBD1 (5 bases). Germline V lookup: CDR1 SEHNR, CDR2 FQNEAQ (reference sequence). The CDR3 has 13 residues. V was cut by 4 bases and J by 1 base, with 7 bases left in between. The CDR3 reads CASSSTENTEAFF. For the CDR3, the DNA is TGTGCCAGCAGCTCGACAGAGAACACTGAAGCTTTCTTT.

This rearrangement joins TRBV7-6 to TRBJ1-2; 8 nucleotides line up with TRBD1. The CDR3 totals 14 residues. With V trimmed by 3 bases and J by 2 bases, 2 bases remained unmatched. Germline-derived CDR1 and CDR2 are SGHVS and FNYEAQ. The CDR3 DNA is TGTGCCAGCAGCTTGGGGACAGGAAACTATGGCTACACCTTC. It yields the protein CASSLGTGNYGYTF.

This chain links TRBV19 with TRBJ1-2; D gene unclear. The CDR3 loop spans 15 amino acids. Trimming shortened V by 5 bases and J by 3 bases, and 16 bases separated the two germline ends. Germline V lookup: CDR1 LNHDA, CDR2 SQIVND (reference sequence). CDR3 in DNA: TGTGCCAGTAGTCAGGTACCCCCTTTAGACTATGGCTACACCTTC. Protein: CASSQVPPLDYGYTF.

The chain links TRBV7-9 to TRBJ2-1; 11 nucleotides agree with TRBD2. The CDR3 loop spans 17 amino acids. The ends lost 5 bases at V and 9 bases at J; junction bases unmatched: 15. In germline, CDR1 is SEHNR, CDR2 FQNEAQ (reference sequence). The CDR3, as DNA: TGTGCCAGCAGCCAAGGACTAGCGGGCCCCTGGACAAGTGAGCAGTTCTTC. As protein: CASSQGLAGPWTSEQFF.

V gene TRBV18 combines with J gene TRBJ2-1; 7 nucleotides agree with TRBD1. The CDR3 sequence is 14 residues long. Germline V gene data show CDR1 as KGHSH and CDR2 as LQKENI. V lost 5 bases to trimming and J lost 7 bases; unmatched junction nucleotides: 8. The CDR3 spells CASSFYRDSNEQFF. In DNA form, the CDR3 reads TGTGCCAGCTCATTTTACCGGGACAGTAATGAGCAGTTCTTC.

This clone was picked up one time. The gene calls are TRBV9 and TRBJ1-3, with TRBD1 identical over 8 bases. Germline V gene sequence: CDR1 SGDLS, CDR2 YYNGEE. The CDR3 loop spans 15 amino acids. Trimming removed 5 bases from V and 0 bases from J; junction bases left unmatched: 4. The DNA of the CDR3 is TGTGCCAGCAGTGGGACAGGCCCCTCTGGAAACACCATATATTTT. Its translation is CASSGTGPSGNTIYF.

The chain is built from TRBV4-1 and TRBJ2-6; D ambiguous. Germline lookup yields CDR1 MGHRA and CDR2 YSYEKL. The CDR3 loop spans 18 amino acids. V lost 4 bases and J lost 0, with 16 bases in between. CDR3 in amino acids: CASSRQEVSNSGANVLTF. CDR3 coding DNA: TGCGCCAGCAGCCGCCAAGAAGTTAGTAACTCTGGGGCCAACGTCCTGACTTTC.

The rearrangement uses TRBV7-8 and TRBJ1-2, with TRBD1 matching 7 bases. The V and J ends lost 10 bases and 4 bases, in that order; junction bases with no gene match: 9. The CDR3 runs to 13 residues. Germline lookup yields CDR1 SGHVS and CDR2 FQNEAQ. The CDR3 here is CATRQGEGYGYTF. In DNA form, the CDR3 reads TGTGCCACCAGACAGGGAGAAGGCTATGGCTACACCTTC.